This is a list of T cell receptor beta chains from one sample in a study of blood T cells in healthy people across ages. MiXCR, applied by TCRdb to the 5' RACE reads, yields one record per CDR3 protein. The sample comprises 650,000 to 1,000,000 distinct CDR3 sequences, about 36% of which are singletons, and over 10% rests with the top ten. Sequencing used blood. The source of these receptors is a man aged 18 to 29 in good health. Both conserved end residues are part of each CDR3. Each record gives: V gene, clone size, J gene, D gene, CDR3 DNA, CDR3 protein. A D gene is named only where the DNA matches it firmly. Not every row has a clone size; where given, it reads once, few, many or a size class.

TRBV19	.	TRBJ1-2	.	TGTGCCAGTGCCTGGAGGGGTTCCTATGGCTACACCTTC	CASAWRGSYGYTF
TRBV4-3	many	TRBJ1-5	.	TGCGCCAGCAGCCAAGTCCCAGGACAGCCCCAGCATTTT	CASSQVPGQPQHF
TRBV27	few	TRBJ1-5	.	TGTGCCAGCAGACCACTACAGGGAGTAGGTCAGCCCCAGCATTTT	CASRPLQGVGQPQHF
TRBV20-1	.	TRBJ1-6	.	TGCAGTGCTAGAGTTTATCGGACCGACAGGTTTAATTCACCCCCCCACTTT	CSARVYRTDRFNSPPHF
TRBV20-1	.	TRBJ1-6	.	TGCAGTGCTATAACGGATCCGAATTCACCCCTCCACTTT	CSAITDPNSPLHF
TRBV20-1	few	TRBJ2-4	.	TGCAGTGCTAGTGGTCCGGGGTTGGACATTCAGTACTTC	CSASGPGLDIQYF
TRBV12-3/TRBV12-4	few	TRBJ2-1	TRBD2	TGTGCCAGCAGGACCGCTCCTTCTAGCGGGCCAAGCTCCTACAATGAGCAGTTCTTC	CASRTAPSSGPSSYNEQFF
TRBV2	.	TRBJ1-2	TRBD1	TGTGCCAGCACCCGTGACAGGGAACGCTATGGCTACACCTTC	CASTRDRERYGYTF
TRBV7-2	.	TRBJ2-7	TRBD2	TGTGCCAGCAGCTTAAGCGCGGGGGTGGTCTACGAGCAGTACTTC	CASSLSAGVVYEQYF
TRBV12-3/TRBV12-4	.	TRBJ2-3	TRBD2	TGTGCCAGCAGACATGACGGACTAGCTCTCAACACAGATACGCAGTATTTT	CASRHDGLALNTDTQYF
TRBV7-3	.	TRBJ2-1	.	TGTGCCAGCAGCCAAGGGACTTCTGCTAGGAATGAGCAGTTCTTC	CASSQGTSARNEQFF
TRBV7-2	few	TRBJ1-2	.	TGTGCCAGCAGCGCTCCCCCAGGGAGACGCTACACCTTC	CASSAPPGRRYTF
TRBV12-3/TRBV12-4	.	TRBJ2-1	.	TGTGCCAGCGCAGTTGGGAGTTGGGAGCAGTTCTTC	CASAVGSWEQFF
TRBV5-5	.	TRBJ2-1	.	TGTGCCAGCAGCTTGGTCGTTACGGTGGAGCAAGAGACCCAGTTCTTC	CASSLVVTVEQETQFF
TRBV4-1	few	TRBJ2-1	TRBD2	TGCGCCAGCAGCCCGGGACTAGCGGCAAACCCCCCCTACAATGAGCAGTTCTTC	CASSPGLAANPPYNEQFF
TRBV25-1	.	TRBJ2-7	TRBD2	TGTGCCAGCAGTGAAGCGACTAGCGGGAGTGTCGGCGAGCAGTACTTC	CASSEATSGSVGEQYF
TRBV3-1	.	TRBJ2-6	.	TGTGCCAGCAGCCAAGATTATTCTGGGGCCAACGTCCTGACTTTC	CASSQDYSGANVLTF
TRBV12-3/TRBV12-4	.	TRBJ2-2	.	TGTGCCAGCAGTTTAGCTAGCACCGGGGAGCTGTTTTTT	CASSLASTGELFF
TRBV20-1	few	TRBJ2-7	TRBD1	TGCAGTGTGACAGGGGAATGGGATGAGCAGTACTTC	CSVTGEWDEQYF
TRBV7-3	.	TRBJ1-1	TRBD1	TGTGCCAGCAACTTCGGGACAGGGGGCACTGAAGCTTTCTTT	CASNFGTGGTEAFF
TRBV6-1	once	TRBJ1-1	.	TGTGCCAGCAAGCAGATTTGGCCTGAAGCTTTCTTT	CASKQIWPEAFF
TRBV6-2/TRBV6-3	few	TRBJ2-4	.	TGTGCCAGCAGTATTACCGGGGACAACATTCAGTACTTC	CASSITGDNIQYF
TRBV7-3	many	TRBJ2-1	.	TGTGCCAGCAGCTTAGGGAAGTACAATGAGCAGTTCTTC	CASSLGKYNEQFF
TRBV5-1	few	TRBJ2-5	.	TGCGCCAGCAGCTTAAGCTGGACTAAGGAGACCCAGTACTTC	CASSLSWTKETQYF
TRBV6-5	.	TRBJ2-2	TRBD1	TGTGCCAGCAGCAATCACAGGGGGCAGAACACCGGGGAGCTGTTTTTT	CASSNHRGQNTGELFF